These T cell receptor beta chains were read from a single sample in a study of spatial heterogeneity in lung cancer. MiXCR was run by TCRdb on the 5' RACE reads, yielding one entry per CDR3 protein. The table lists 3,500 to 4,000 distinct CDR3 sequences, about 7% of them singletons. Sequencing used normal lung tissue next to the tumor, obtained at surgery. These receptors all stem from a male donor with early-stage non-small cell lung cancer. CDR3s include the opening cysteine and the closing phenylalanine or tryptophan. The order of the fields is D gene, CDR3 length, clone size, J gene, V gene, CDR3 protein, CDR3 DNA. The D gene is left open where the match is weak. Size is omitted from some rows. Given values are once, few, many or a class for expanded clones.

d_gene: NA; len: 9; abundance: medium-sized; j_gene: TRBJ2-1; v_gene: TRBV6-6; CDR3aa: CASKREQFF; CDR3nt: TGTGCCAGCAAGAGGGAGCAGTTCTTC
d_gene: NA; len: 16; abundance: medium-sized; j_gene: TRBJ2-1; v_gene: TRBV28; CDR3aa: CASSPRSGSSYNEQFF; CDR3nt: TGTGCCAGCAGTCCACGTAGCGGCAGCTCCTACAATGAGCAGTTCTTC
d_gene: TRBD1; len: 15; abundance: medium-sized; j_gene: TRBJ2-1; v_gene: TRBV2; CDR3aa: CASSATGGGYNEQFF; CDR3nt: TGTGCCAGCAGCGCGACAGGGGGCGGCTACAATGAGCAGTTCTTC
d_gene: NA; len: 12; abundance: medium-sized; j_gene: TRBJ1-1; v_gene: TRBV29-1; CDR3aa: CSGATMNTEAFF; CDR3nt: TGCAGCGGCGCAACCATGAACACTGAAGCTTTCTTT
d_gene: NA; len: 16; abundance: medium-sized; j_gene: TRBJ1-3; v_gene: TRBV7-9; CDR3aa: CASSFLTASSGNTIYF; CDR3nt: TGTGCCAGCAGCTTCCTGACAGCTTCAAGTGGAAACACCATATATTTT
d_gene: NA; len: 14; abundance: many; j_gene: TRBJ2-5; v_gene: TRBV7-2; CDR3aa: CASSFFGQKETQYF; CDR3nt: TGTGCCAGCAGCTTCTTCGGACAGAAAGAGACCCAGTACTTC
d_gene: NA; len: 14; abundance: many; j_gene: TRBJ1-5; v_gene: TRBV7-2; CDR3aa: CASSTTNGYQPQHF; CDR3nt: TGTGCCAGCAGCACTACCAATGGATATCAGCCCCAGCATTTT
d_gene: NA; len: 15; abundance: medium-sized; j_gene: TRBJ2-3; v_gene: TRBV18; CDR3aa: CASSPVGGPADTQYF; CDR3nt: TGTGCCAGCTCACCGGTTGGGGGCCCCGCAGATACGCAGTATTTT
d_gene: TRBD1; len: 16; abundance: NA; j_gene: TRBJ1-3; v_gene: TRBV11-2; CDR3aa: CASSSETGVSGNTIYF; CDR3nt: TGTGCCAGCAGTTCTGAAACAGGGGTCTCTGGAAACACCATATATTTT
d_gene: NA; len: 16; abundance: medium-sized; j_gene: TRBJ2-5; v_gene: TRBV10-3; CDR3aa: CAISEYKTGVQETQYF; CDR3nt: TGTGCCATCAGTGAGTACAAGACAGGTGTCCAAGAGACCCAGTACTTC
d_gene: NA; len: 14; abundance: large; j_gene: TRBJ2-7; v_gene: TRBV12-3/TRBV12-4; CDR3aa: CASSFQGPLDEQYF; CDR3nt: TGTGCCAGCAGTTTTCAGGGACCCCTGGACGAGCAGTACTTC
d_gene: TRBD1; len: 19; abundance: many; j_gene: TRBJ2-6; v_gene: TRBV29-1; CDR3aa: CSVEGSQDRGPSGANVLTF; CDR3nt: TGCAGCGTTGAAGGGAGCCAGGACAGGGGGCCCTCTGGGGCCAACGTCCTGACTTTC
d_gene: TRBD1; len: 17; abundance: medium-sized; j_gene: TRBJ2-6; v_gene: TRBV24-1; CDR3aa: CATSEGQGSSGANVLTF; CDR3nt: TGTGCCACCAGTGAGGGACAGGGGAGCTCTGGGGCCAACGTCCTGACTTTC
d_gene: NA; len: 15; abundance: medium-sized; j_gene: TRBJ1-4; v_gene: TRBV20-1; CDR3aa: CSALTGRAGDEKLFF; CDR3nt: TGCAGTGCTCTAACCGGCAGGGCGGGGGATGAAAAACTGTTTTTT
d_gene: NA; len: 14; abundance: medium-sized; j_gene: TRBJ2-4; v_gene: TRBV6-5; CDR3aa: CASSPGDIKNIQYF; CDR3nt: TGTGCCAGCAGCCCCGGGGATATCAAAAACATTCAGTACTTC
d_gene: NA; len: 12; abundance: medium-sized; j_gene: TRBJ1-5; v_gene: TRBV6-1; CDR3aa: CASSEPSRPQHF; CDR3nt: TGTGCCAGCAGCGAACCCTCACGGCCCCAGCATTTT
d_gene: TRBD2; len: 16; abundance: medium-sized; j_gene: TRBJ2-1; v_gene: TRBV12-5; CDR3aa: CASGTGTSFLYNEQFF; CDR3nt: TGTGCTAGTGGTACGGGGACTAGCTTTCTCTACAATGAGCAGTTCTTC
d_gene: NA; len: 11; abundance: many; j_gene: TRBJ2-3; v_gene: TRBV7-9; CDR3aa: CASSPTDTQYF; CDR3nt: TGTGCCAGCAGCCCCACAGATACGCAGTATTTT
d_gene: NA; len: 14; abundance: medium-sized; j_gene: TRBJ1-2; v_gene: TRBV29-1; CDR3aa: CSVDPGTGSYGYTF; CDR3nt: TGCAGCGTTGATCCTGGGACGGGTTCCTATGGCTACACCTTC
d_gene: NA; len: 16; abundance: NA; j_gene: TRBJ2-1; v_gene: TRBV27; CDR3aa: CASSATRGAFYNEQFF; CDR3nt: TGTGCCAGCAGTGCCACCCGGGGGGCCTTCTACAATGAGCAGTTCTTC
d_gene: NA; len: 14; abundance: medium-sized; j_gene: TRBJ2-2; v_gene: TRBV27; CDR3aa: CASSLSTASGELFF; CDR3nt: TGTGCCAGCAGTTTATCCACAGCATCCGGGGAGCTGTTTTTT
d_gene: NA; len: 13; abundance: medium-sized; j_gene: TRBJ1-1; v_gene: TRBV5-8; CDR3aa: CASSLWEGLEAFF; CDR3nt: TGTGCCAGCAGCTTGTGGGAAGGGTTAGAAGCTTTCTTT
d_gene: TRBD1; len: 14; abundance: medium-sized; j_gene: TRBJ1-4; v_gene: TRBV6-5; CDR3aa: CASTSGTGVEKLFF; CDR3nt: TGTGCCAGCACCTCCGGGACAGGGGTTGAGAAACTGTTTTTT
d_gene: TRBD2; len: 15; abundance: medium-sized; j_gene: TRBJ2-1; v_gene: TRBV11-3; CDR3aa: CASSFEGLAGGEQFF; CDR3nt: TGTGCCAGCAGCTTTGAGGGACTAGCGGGAGGTGAGCAGTTCTTC
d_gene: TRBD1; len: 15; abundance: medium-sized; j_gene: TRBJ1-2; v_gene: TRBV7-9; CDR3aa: CASSLWSTGQAGYTF; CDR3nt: TGTGCCAGCAGCTTATGGTCGACAGGGCAGGCTGGCTACACCTTC
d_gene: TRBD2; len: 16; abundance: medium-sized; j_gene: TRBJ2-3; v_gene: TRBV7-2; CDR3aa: CASSPLAGVGPDTQYF; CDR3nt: TGTGCCAGCAGTCCTCTAGCGGGAGTGGGCCCAGATACGCAGTATTTT
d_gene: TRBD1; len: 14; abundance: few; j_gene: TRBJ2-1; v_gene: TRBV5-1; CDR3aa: CASSPGTEYNEQFF; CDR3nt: TGCGCCAGCAGCCCAGGGACAGAATACAATGAGCAGTTCTTC
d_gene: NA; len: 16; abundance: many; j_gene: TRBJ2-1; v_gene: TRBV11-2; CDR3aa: CASSLVAGSSYNEQFF; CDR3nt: TGTGCCAGCAGCTTAGTGGCGGGGTCATCCTACAATGAGCAGTTCTTC
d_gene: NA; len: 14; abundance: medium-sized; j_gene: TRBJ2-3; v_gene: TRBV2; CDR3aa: CASKITALMNTQYF; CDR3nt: TGTGCCAGTAAGATCACAGCCCTCATGAATACGCAGTATTTT
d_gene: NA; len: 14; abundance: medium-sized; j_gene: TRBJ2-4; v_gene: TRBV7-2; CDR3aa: CASSTRLAKNIQYF; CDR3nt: TGTGCCAGCAGCACGAGGTTAGCCAAAAACATTCAGTACTTC
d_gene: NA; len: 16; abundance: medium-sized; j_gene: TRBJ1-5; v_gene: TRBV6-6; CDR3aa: CASSYVASYSNQPQHF; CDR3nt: TGTGCCAGCAGTTACGTAGCCAGTTATAGCAATCAGCCCCAGCATTTT